This TCR beta chain was documented in a study of blood T cell repertoires in COVID-19. Study details: T cells, B-cell-depleted T cells, or PBMCs supplied cDNA or gDNA.

Per the original data handling: Estimates of nucleated cell counts were drawn from the amplification of reference gene primers. Libraries were prepared by immunoSEQ multiplex PCR; TCRdb keeps only in-frame clonotypes and omits some of them. The V and J calls and clone size come from that table; D and trimming were worked out from the DNA. Among 200,000 to 250,000 clones listed, roughly nine tenths were seen once. Between the trimmed V and J ends, which lost 3 bases and 0 bases, there was a span of 12 bases. Germline CDR1 reads LNHDA; CDR2 reads SQIVND (reference sequence). The CDR3 spans 16 residues.

Sequenced input: peripheral blood. The V call is TRBV19, the J call TRBJ1-5; D perhaps matches TRBD1 (5 bases). This TCR came from a man between 65 and 85 years old with acute or convalescent COVID-19. DNA for the CDR3: TGTGCCAGTAGTATTTCGCAGGGAGGTAGCAATCAGCCCCAGCATTTT. Its protein product is CASSISQGGSNQPQHF.